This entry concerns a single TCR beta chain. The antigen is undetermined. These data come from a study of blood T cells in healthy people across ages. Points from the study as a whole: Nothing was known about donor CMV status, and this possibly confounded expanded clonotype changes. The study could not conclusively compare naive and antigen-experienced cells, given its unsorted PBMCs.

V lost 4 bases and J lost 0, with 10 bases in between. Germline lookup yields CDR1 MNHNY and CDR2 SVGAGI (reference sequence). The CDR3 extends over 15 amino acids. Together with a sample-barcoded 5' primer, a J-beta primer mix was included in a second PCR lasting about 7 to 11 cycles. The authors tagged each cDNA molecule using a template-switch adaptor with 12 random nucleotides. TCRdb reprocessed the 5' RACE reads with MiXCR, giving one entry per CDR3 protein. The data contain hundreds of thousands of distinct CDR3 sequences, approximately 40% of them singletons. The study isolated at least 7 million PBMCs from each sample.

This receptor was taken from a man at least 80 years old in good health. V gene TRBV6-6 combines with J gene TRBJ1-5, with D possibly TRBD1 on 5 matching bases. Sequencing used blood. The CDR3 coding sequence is TGTGCCAGCAGTTCGGGGGGTGGTAGCAATCAGCCCCAGCATTTT. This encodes CASSSGGGSNQPQHF.